The 6 T cell receptor beta chains listed next were all sequenced from one sample in a study of PD-1 blockade in mismatch repair-deficient tumors. Profiling relied on immunoSEQ multiplex PCR, and the TCRdb table lists in-frame clones only, not all of them. The repertoire holds under 75,000 clones, approximately 90% seen once, with approximately 15% in the top ten. Sample: peripheral blood, taken 52 weeks after starting pembrolizumab. These receptors came from an adult with mismatch repair-deficient cancer.

This sequence joins TRBV4-3 and TRBJ2-7; no firm D call. The CDR3 consists of 15 residues. The germline V and J ends were trimmed by 1 base and 1 base, with 11 bases remaining between them. Germline V lookup: CDR1 LGHNA, CDR2 YSLEER. The CDR3 DNA follows: TGCGCCAGCAGCCAAGCCGCGACCCCGTCCTACGAGCAGTACTTC. It is translated as CASSQAATPSYEQYF.

The chain uses TRBV11-2 and TRBJ1-2; no reliable D call. The CDR3 has 15 residues. V was trimmed by 0 bases and J by 4 bases, leaving 12 bases between them. Germline-derived CDR1 and CDR2 are SGHAT and FQNNGV. Here the CDR3 DNA reads TGTGCCAGCAGCTTAGAACGAGCGGCCACCTATGGCTACACCTTC. It specifies CASSLERAATYGYTF. Looking up the rest from reference TRBV11-2 and TRBJ1-2 gives the full variable domain: EAGVAQSPRYKIIEKRQSVAFWCNPISGHATLYWYQQILGQGPKLLIQFQNNGVVDDSQLPKDRFSAERLKGVDSTLKIQPAKLEDSAVYLCASSLERAATYGYTFGSGTRLTVV.

The chain employs TRBV2 and TRBJ2-1, with D unresolved. This CDR3 contains 13 residues. CDR1 and CDR2 (germline): SNHLY, FYNNEI. V gave up 0 bases and J gave up 9 bases, with 9 bases separating them. CDR3 residues: CASSEALIGEQFF. The CDR3 DNA reads TGTGCCAGCAGTGAAGCCCTAATTGGTGAGCAGTTCTTC. The full variable domain, in which reference TRBV2 and TRBJ2-1 provide the parts outside the CDR3, is EPEVTQTPSHQVTQMGQEVILRCVPISNHLYFYWYRQILGQKVEFLVSFYNNEISEKSEIFDDQFSVERPDGSNFTLKIRSTKLEDSAMYFCASSEALIGEQFFGPGTRLTVL.

This chain uses TRBV29-1 with TRBJ2-1; D remains ambiguous. In germline, CDR1 is SQVTM, CDR2 ANQGSEA. V lost 0 bases and J lost 0, with 9 bases in between. This CDR3 comprises 15 residues. The CDR3 DNA reads TGCAGCGTTGAAGATGGGATTAGCTCCTACAATGAGCAGTTCTTC. Translating it yields CSVEDGISSYNEQFF.

The sample holds one count of this clone. V is TRBV5-6 and J is TRBJ1-1; the match to TRBD1 covers 7 bases. V lost 4 bases to trimming and J lost 4 bases; unmatched junction nucleotides: 16. The CDR3 totals 17 residues. CDR1 and CDR2 (germline): SGHDT, YYEEEE. The CDR3 sequence: CASSPVGQRGLATEAFF. The CDR3 region has the DNA TGTGCCAGCAGCCCCGTGGGACAAAGGGGGCTGGCCACTGAAGCTTTCTTT.

This chain joins TRBV4-1 and TRBJ2-1; D gene ambiguous. The V gene's germline CDR1 is MGHRA and CDR2 YSYEKL. Trimming removed 0 bases at V and 10 bases at J, with 7 bases between. CDR3 length: 12 amino acids. CDR3 nucleotides: TGCGCCAGCAGCCAAGAGAAAAGGGAGCAGTTCTTC. It codes for CASSQEKREQFF.